Below, 20 T cell receptor beta chains from the same sample are listed, as sequenced in a study of identical twins. Each CDR3 protein gets one entry after TCRdb re-called the 5' RACE reads with MiXCR. The sample carries some 730,000 distinct CDR3 sequences, about 20% recorded once. The sample was also reused in another study, on T cells expressing NK-cell markers.

Sequencing used PBMCs. The source of these receptors is a woman between 18 and 30 years old in good health.

This chain connects TRBV6-2 or TRBV6-3 to TRBJ2-1, with 8 bases aligning to TRBD2. CDR1 and CDR2 from the germline V gene are MNHEY and SVGEGT. The ends lost 7 bases at V and 7 bases at J; junction bases unmatched: 9. The CDR3 runs to 14 residues. In DNA, the CDR3 is TGTGCCAGCATGAGACGGGAGGGCCGGAATGAGCAGTTCTTC. Translation: CASMRREGRNEQFF.

This chain uses TRBV6-4 with TRBJ1-1, with 8 bases matching TRBD1. In germline, CDR1 is MRHNA, CDR2 SNTAGT. This CDR3 has 15 amino acids. J gave up 6 bases and V 0 bases, and 6 bases lay outside the gene matches. This CDR3 reads CASSDSAGGFPEAFF. Here the CDR3 DNA reads TGTGCCAGCAGTGACTCGGCAGGGGGCTTCCCTGAAGCTTTCTTT.

The chain uses TRBV12-3 or TRBV12-4 and TRBJ2-7, with D perhaps matching TRBD1 or TRBD2 (6 bases each). The CDR3 sequence is 15 residues long. With 3 bases removed from V and 2 bases from J, the gap between germline ends came to 14 bases. The DNA of the CDR3 is TGTGCCAGCAGTTTCGGAGGGGGAAAACCCTACGAGCAGTACTTC. It codes for CASSFGGGKPYEQYF.

V usage is TRBV7-2 and J usage is TRBJ1-5, with 9 bases identical to TRBD1. Germline-derived CDR1 and CDR2 are SGHTA and FQGNSA. The J segment lost 4 bases and the V segment lost 7 bases, leaving 8 bases of the junction unmatched. The CDR3 loop spans 15 amino acids. CDR3 region: CASNPSTGGNQPQHF. CDR3 in DNA: TGTGCCAGCAACCCTTCGACAGGGGGTAATCAGCCCCAGCATTTT.

The chain joins TRBV20-1 to TRBJ2-7; 11 nucleotides match TRBD1. The CDR3 loop spans 14 amino acids. V gave up 3 bases and J gave up 9 bases; unmatched junction bases: 10. Germline CDR1 is DFQATT and CDR2 is SNEGSKA (reference sequence). The CDR3 region has the DNA TGCAGTGCTAGGCCCGGGACAGGGGGAGTGGTGCAGTACTTC. It yields the protein CSARPGTGGVVQYF.

The chain links TRBV6-5 to TRBJ2-7; D tentatively reads TRBD1 or TRBD2 (5 bases each). This CDR3 spans 15 amino acids. Deletions cut 4 bases from V and 1 base from J, with 14 bases between. CDR1 is MNHEY, CDR2 SVGAGI, per germline. CDR3 region: CASSFGGSLSYEQYF. CDR3 DNA sequence: TGTGCCAGCAGTTTTGGGGGTTCCTTGTCCTACGAGCAGTACTTC.

This clonotype was counted only a few times. The rearrangement links TRBV12-3 or TRBV12-4 to TRBJ1-5; the D is unclear. This CDR3 is 12 amino acids long. The CDR3 DNA follows: TGTGCTATCCGGCGGGACAATCAGCCCCAGCATTTT. Its translation is CAIRRDNQPQHF.

V usage is TRBV7-2 and J usage is TRBJ2-1; TRBD2 aligns across 12 bases. The CDR3 is 15 amino acids. Germline CDR1 and CDR2: SGHTA and FQGNSA. Trimming at V came to 5 bases and at J to 8 bases, leaving 7 bases not matched to a gene. The CDR3 sequence: CASSLGLAGIHEQFF. CDR3 nucleotide sequence: TGTGCCAGCAGCCTAGGACTAGCGGGAATACATGAGCAGTTCTTC. The variable domain in full, completed from reference TRBV7-2 and TRBJ2-1, reads GAGVSQSPSNKVTEKGKDVELRCDPISGHTALYWYRQSLGQGLEFLIYFQGNSAPDKSGLPSDRFSAERTGGSVSTLTIQRTQQEDSAVYLCASSLGLAGIHEQFFGPGTRLTVL.

This chain uses TRBV20-1 with TRBJ2-7, with TRBD1 identical over 8 bases. The CDR3 is 14 residues long. Trimming removed 5 bases from V and 2 bases from J; junction bases left unmatched: 8. The germline V gene encodes CDR1 DFQATT and CDR2 SNEGSKA (reference sequence). The CDR3: CSAGGTGLTYEQYF. The CDR3 DNA is TGCAGTGCTGGGGGGACAGGTTTGACCTACGAGCAGTACTTC.

This clonotype was counted many times. The chain is built from TRBV20-1 and TRBJ2-3; TRBD2 matches 8 bases. The CDR3 is 16 residues long. Germline trimming cut 5 bases from V and 6 bases from J; bases unmatched to any gene: 16. Germline V gene sequence: CDR1 DFQATT, CDR2 SNEGSKA (reference sequence). The CDR3 sequence: CSALRGSGGTGDTQYF. The CDR3 DNA sequence: TGCAGTGCTCTCCGGGGGAGCGGGGGTACTGGGGATACGCAGTATTTT.

This clonotype was seen a handful of times. V usage is TRBV29-1 and J usage is TRBJ1-5, with D tentatively TRBD1 (5 bases). The CDR3 has 15 residues. Trimming removed 6 bases from V and 2 bases from J, with 17 bases in between. The germline V gene encodes CDR1 SQVTM and CDR2 ANQGSEA. As DNA, the CDR3 is TGCAGCGTGGCCCTATTCGGGGCGGGCAATCAGCCCCAGCATTTT. This sequence encodes CSVALFGAGNQPQHF. The full variable domain, rest sourced from reference TRBV29-1 and TRBJ1-5, is SAVISQKPSRDICQRGTSLTIQCQVDSQVTMMFWYRQQPGQSLTLIATANQGSEATYESGFVIDKFPISRPNLTFSTLTVSNMSPEDSSIYLCSVALFGAGNQPQHFGDGTRLSIL.

The V call is TRBV12-3 or TRBV12-4, the J call TRBJ2-1, with 14 bases identical to TRBD2. V lost 4 bases and J lost 10; bases outside the gene matches: 9. The CDR3 covers 16 residues. The CDR3 bases are TGTGCCAGCAGTTATCTGGGACTAGCGGGGGCCACAGAGCAGTTCTTC. As protein: CASSYLGLAGATEQFF.

This clonotype appeared many times. The rearrangement joins TRBV12-3 or TRBV12-4 to TRBJ1-4; tentative D call: TRBD1 (5 bases). This CDR3 is 15 amino acids long. V lost 5 bases, J lost 2 bases, and 12 bases lay in between. CDR3 nucleotide sequence: TGTGCCAGCAGTGACGACGGGGCTACTAATGAAAAACTGTTTTTT. It translates to CASSDDGATNEKLFF.

Only a few counts were recorded for this clonotype. This chain connects TRBV5-1 to TRBJ2-3, with 14 positions matching TRBD2. J lost 4 bases, V lost 4 bases, and 8 bases had no gene match. Germline-derived CDR1 and CDR2 are SGHRS and YFSETQ. The CDR3 is 17 residues long. Here the CDR3 reads CASSPRLAGGVADTQYF. As DNA, the CDR3 is TGCGCCAGCAGCCCCCGACTAGCGGGAGGGGTGGCAGATACGCAGTATTTT.

Note on this clonotype: One junction end does not reproduce the germline sequence, and a read error may be involved. The CDR3 DNA reads TGTGCCAGCAACTTGGGTGGAACGGTCTCCTACAAAGAGCAGTTCTTC. Protein: CASNLGGTVSYKEQFF. J is TRBJ2-1 and V is TRBV12-3 or TRBV12-4; D is uncertain. The CDR3 sequence is 16 residues long.

V is TRBV20-1 and J is TRBJ2-5; D remains ambiguous. This CDR3 contains 12 residues. CDR1 is DFQATT, CDR2 SNEGSKA, per germline (reference sequence). Trimming stripped 5 bases from V and 5 bases from J, with 12 bases between. Here the CDR3 DNA reads TGCAGTGCTCGGGCCGAGAGGGAGACCCAGTACTTC. This translates into CSARAERETQYF.

The chain employs TRBV9 and TRBJ2-1, with TRBD2 as a possible D gene (6 bases). The CDR3 consists of 13 residues. The germline V gene encodes CDR1 SGDLS and CDR2 YYNGEE. V lost 7 bases and J lost 9, with 17 bases in between. The CDR3 reads CASGGELAGEQFF. The CDR3 DNA reads as TGTGCCAGCGGTGGGGAACTAGCCGGTGAGCAGTTCTTC.

This clonotype has only one observation. The V and J genes are TRBV7-3 and TRBJ1-1, with TRBD1 matching 7 bases. CDR1 SGHTA and CDR2 FQGTGA come from the germline V gene. J lost 5 bases, V lost 5 bases, and 11 bases had no gene match. The CDR3 sequence is 15 residues long. CDR3 protein: CASSPMDRMTTEAFF. CDR3 bases: TGTGCCAGCAGCCCCATGGACAGGATGACAACTGAAGCTTTCTTT.

The J gene is TRBJ2-5, the V gene TRBV5-1, with D maybe TRBD1 (5 bases). Trimming left V 0 bases short and J 3 bases short, with 9 bases between. The CDR3 contains 14 residues. Germline V gene sequence: CDR1 SGHRS, CDR2 YFSETQ. The CDR3 nucleotides are TGCGCCAGCAGCTTGGAGGGGATAGAAGAGACCCAGTACTTC. Translating gives CASSLEGIEETQYF.

This sequence joins TRBV6-6 and TRBJ1-1; D gene unclear. V lost 9 bases to trimming and J lost 5 bases, with 7 bases between them. The CDR3 has 10 amino acids. From germline, CDR1 is MNHNY and CDR2 SVGAGI (reference sequence). CDR3 coding DNA: TGTGCCAGTTGGAGGACTGAAGCTTTCTTT. Amino acids: CASWRTEAFF.